The following is a TCR beta chain sequence with its context. Germline V CDR1 and CDR2: SGHRS, YFSETQ. The CDR3 is 16 amino acids. J gave up 2 bases and V 2 bases, and 8 bases lay outside the gene matches. The source of the sample is a study of T-cell memory formation after mild COVID-19. MiXCR, applied by TCRdb to the 5' RACE reads, yields one record per CDR3 protein. The top ten clones hold less than 45% of a sample with approximately 82,000 distinct CDR3 sequences, 9.5% to 15% of them seen once. The origin of this receptor is a man younger than 35 who had mild COVID-19 (a few samples of this study predate the infection). Cell type and time point are not known. The rearrangement uses TRBV5-1 and TRBJ2-3, with TRBD2 matching over 7 bases. Sequenced input: PBMCs or a T cell subset sorted from them (not recorded which). The CDR3 nucleotides are TGCGCCAGCAGCTTAAGCGGGACCAGGATCACAGATACGCAGTATTTT. Its translation: CASSLSGTRITDTQYF.